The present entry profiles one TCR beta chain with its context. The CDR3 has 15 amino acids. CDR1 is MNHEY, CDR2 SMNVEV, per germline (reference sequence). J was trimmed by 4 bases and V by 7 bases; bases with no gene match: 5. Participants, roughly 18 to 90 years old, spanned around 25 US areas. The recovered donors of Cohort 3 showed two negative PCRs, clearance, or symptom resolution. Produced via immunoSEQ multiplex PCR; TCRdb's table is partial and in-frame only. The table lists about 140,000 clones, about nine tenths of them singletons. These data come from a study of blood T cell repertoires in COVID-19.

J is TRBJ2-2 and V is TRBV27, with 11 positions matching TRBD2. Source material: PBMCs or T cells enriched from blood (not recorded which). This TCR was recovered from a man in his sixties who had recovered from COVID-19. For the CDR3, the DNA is TGTGCCAGCAACCGACTAGCGGGACTCACCGGGGAGCTGTTTTTT. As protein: CASNRLAGLTGELFF.